This T cell receptor beta chain was recovered during a study of shared clonotypes between healthy human individuals. Sequencing was performed with immunoSEQ multiplex PCR; in TCRdb, only in-frame clones are kept and a portion is missing. This sample has around 1.4 million clones; 98% occur once, and the top ten carry 0.36%. Study-level points and caveats: Compared with clonotypes that all four donors shared, non-shared clonotypes had lower generation probabilities.

Comments on this clone: The antigen remains undetermined.

The TCR sequence derives from a man younger than 40 in good health. The material sequenced was naive CD4+ T cells sorted from blood. Described subset: CD45RA+ positively selected.

CDR3 sequence (DNA): TGCGCCAGCAGCTTGACGGACAGGGGCCCTAGCACAGATACGCAGTATTTT. Its protein product is CASSLTDRGPSTDTQYF. The chain links TRBV5-1 to TRBJ2-3, with 9 positions matching TRBD1. The CDR3 is made up of 17 amino acids. Germline V gene lookup returns CDR1 SGHRS and CDR2 YFSETQ. The trim removed 1 base at V and 0 bases at J, leaving 6 bases unmatched.